This TCR beta chain was found in a study of cytomegalovirus exposure and HLA in healthy donors. Study conclusions and caveats: More than 15,000 TCR beta sequences were associated with HLA alleles at 0.05 false discovery rate in a later analysis.

As to this clone: Its antigen is unidentified.

The CDR3 has 15 amino acids. Germline CDR1 reads MNHEY; CDR2 reads SMNVEV (reference sequence). J was trimmed by 3 bases and V by 3 bases; bases with no gene match: 7. Primers: 60 Vbeta forward and 13 Jbeta reverse. This table comes from immunoSEQ multiplex PCR, and its TCRdb copy is limited to in-frame clones, with some not included. The sample lists over 120,000 clones; approximately 79% were seen once. The chain has TRBV27 and TRBJ2-7, with TRBD1 matching 8 bases. The clonotype originates from a woman aged 25 to 45 in good health and CMV-seronegative. Source material: PBMCs. The CDR3 coding sequence is TGTGCCAGCAGTTTGTGGGCAGACAGGGGCTACGAGCAGTACTTC. Translation: CASSLWADRGYEQYF.